This T cell receptor (beta chain) was captured in a study of neurological immune-mediated disorders (dated by TCRdb to the late 2010s). Background for the entire study: Of the approximately 34 multiple sclerosis patients, around 30 had relapsing-remitting MS and 3 had secondary progressive MS. Peripheral blood TCR-beta repertoires from HTLV-I-associated myelopathy (HAM/TSP) patients, multiple sclerosis patients and healthy controls were compared by UMI-based sequencing. Longitudinal samples, technical triplicates and paired sorted CD4+ and CD8+ T-cell subsets, alongside PBMC samples, were included among the approximately 110 TCR-beta libraries. The cohort included 60 to 75 subjects: about 15 with HAM/TSP, approximately 34 with multiple sclerosis, and approximately 20 healthy controls. The study at large found these results: The MS cluster was not associated with any clinical or MRI features, and the authors stated that larger cohorts are needed. Repertoires from 18 of 34 MS patients were grouped by phylogenetic analysis into a cluster of related CDR3 sequences, suggesting a possible repertoire-level signature. TCR clonal expansion was greatest in HAM/TSP patients and smallest in MS patients, who ranked below even healthy controls. No identical CDR3 amino acid sequences were found to be shared among expanded clones across subjects, suggesting that TCR-beta repertoires were private in all groups.

This clonotype was detected ten times or more. No cognate antigen has been identified for it. The record has no base qualities; no much larger clone is one base away. V is clipped by 0 bases and J by 3 bases, and the sequence between their germline boundaries is 2 bases long. The CDR3 covers 11 residues, taking in both the cysteine and the phenylalanine. Only the CDR3 part of the read is kept: 33 bases, read in frame from the first base. CDR1 and CDR2, per the germline V gene (reference sequence), are DFQATT and SNEGSKA. For unsorted PBMC libraries, 2 million PBMCs were used after storage in RNAlater at -80 degrees C until RNA extraction. The multiple sclerosis patients were enrolled in a US clinical protocol that used magnetic resonance imaging to evaluate disease progression. Peripheral blood was subjected to Ficoll-Hypaque density gradient centrifugation to isolate PBMCs, which were then cryopreserved in liquid nitrogen.

cDNA synthesis used template-switch 5'RACE with a primer carrying a 10-nucleotide random unique molecular identifier tagging each TCR transcript. Over 180 million TCR-beta sequences, covering 15-18 subjects, were produced in each sequencing run. Total RNA was extracted with the RNeasy kit. The KAPA Real-time Library Amplification kit was used to amplify TCR-beta VDJ regions with primers for the TCR constant region and the 5'RACE anchor. Sample indexes and Illumina adaptors were added in a first PCR, and a second PCR then increased library yield. After purification with Ampure beads, the TCR product of roughly 650 bp was size-selected on a 2% E-gel SizeSelection system. Before pooling, library quality was assessed on a Bioanalyzer, concentration was determined with Qubit, and library quantification was performed with the Kapa Library Quantification kit. Libraries were sequenced paired-end 2 x 150 bp on an Illumina HiSeq 2500. To increase sequence diversity, roughly 24-31% phiX was spiked into each library pool. The authors processed their data as follows. The UMI-based MiGEC pipeline processed quality-filtered reads and removed over 85% of raw TCR sequences during error correction. VDJ genes were aligned to IMGT germline references, and clonotypes were defined by unique CDR3 amino acid sequence plus V-J genes. VDJtools evaluated clonal expansion, Shannon diversity and CDR3 relatedness (CalcPairwiseDistances, ClusterSamples); CLCbio workbench built phylogenetic trees. A clone was classed as expanded if it had 8 or more unique UMIs, a cutoff based on coefficient-of-variation modelling across technical triplicates. Clones were called with MiXCR by TCRdb after fastp trimmed the public reads at Q25, and only in-frame beta chains were retained. Under each unique CDR3 protein, matching rows form one entry showing the most common genes and DNA. These V and J calls derive from TCRdb rather than the authors' analysis. The sample profile shows under 45,000 distinct CDR3 sequences; less than 5% of them were found once. The ten largest clones add up to approximately 2.2% of the sample.

The source of this sequence is a man under 40 with multiple sclerosis. The rearrangement joined TRBV20-1 to TRBJ1-1, with the identity of the D gene unclear. Material for sequencing was PBMCs. Here the CDR3 is given as CSAREDTEAFF. Read as DNA, the sequence is TGCAGTGCTAGAGAGGACACTGAAGCTTTCTTT.